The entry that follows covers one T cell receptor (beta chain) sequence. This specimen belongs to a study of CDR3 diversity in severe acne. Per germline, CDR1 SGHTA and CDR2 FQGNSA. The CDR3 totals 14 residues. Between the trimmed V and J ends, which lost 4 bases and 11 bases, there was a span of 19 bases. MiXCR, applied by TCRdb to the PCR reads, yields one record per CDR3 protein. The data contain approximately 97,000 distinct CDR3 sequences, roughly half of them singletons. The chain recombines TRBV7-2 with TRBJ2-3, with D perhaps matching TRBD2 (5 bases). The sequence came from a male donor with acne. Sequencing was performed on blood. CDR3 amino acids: CASSSTLGHNEQYF. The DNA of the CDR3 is TGTGCCAGCAGCTCTACACTAGGCCACAATGAGCAGTATTTT.